Below, 2 T cell receptor beta chains from the same sample are listed, as sequenced in a study of shared clonotypes between healthy human individuals (dated by TCRdb to the early 2020s). CD8 naive samples were CD45RO-negative cells positively selected for CCR7, giving a CD45RA+CCR7+ population that excluded TemRA cells. The library was obtained by the immunoSEQ multiplex PCR assay. Here the immuneACCESS table is served through TCRdb, limited to in-frame sequences with V and J called. Missing clones are a known gap in these copies; in checked studies unresolved V genes cover under half, and the rest lacks a known reason. Counted in this sample were approximately 1.9 million clones; about 94% of them appeared once. The leading ten clones occupy more than 1.5% of the sample. Sample: naive CD8+ T cells from PBMCs. The cell subset or site label of this sample denotes: CD45RA+CCR7+. The receptors were gathered from a young man in good health. Some clones in this sample may be carry-over from other donors' samples.

The V gene is TRBV27, the J gene TRBJ1-4, with D unclear. Germline V lookup: CDR1 MNHEY, CDR2 SMNVEV (reference sequence). Trimming left V 6 bases short and J 0 bases short, with 11 bases between. This CDR3 is 15 amino acids long. The CDR3 coding sequence is TGTGCCAGCAGCAGAGCTGGTTCAACTAATGAAAAACTGTTTTTT. Its translation: CASSRAGSTNEKLFF. The full variable domain, in which reference TRBV27 and TRBJ1-4 provide the parts outside the CDR3, is EAQVTQNPRYLITVTGKKLTVTCSQNMNHEYMSWYRQDPGLGLRQIYYSMNVEVTDKGDVPEGYKVSRKEKRNFPLILESPSPNQTSLYFCASSRAGSTNEKLFFGSGTQLSVL.

Notes on this clone: Relative to the germline gene, one junction end is altered; a read error may explain this. The identical CDR3 is also encoded by other nucleotide sequences in the sample. The chain couples TRBV4-1 to TRBJ1-1; D is unclear. Germline V gene sequence: CDR1 MGHRA, CDR2 YSYEKL. CDR3 length: 15 amino acids. The CDR3 DNA sequence: TGCGCCAGTAGCCAAGGTATTCGAGTGAACACTGAAGCTTTCTTT. Encoded protein: CASSQGIRVNTEAFF.